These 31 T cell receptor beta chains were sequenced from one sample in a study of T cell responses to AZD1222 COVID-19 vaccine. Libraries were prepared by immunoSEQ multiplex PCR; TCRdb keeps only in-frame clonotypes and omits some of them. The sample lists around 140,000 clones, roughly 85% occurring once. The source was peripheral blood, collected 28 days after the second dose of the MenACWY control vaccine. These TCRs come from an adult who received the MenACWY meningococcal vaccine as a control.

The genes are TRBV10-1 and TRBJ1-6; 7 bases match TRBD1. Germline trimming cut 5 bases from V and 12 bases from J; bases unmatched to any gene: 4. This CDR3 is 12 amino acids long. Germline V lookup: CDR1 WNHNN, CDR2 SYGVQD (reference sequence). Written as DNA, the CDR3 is TGCGCCAGCAGTCCCAGACAGGGACCCCTCCACTTT. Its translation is CASSPRQGPLHF.

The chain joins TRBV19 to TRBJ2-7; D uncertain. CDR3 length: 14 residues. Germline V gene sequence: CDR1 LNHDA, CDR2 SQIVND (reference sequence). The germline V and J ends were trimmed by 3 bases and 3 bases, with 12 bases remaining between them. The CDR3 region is CASSIGVRDYEQYF. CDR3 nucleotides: TGTGCCAGTAGTATTGGTGTAAGGGACTACGAGCAGTACTTC.

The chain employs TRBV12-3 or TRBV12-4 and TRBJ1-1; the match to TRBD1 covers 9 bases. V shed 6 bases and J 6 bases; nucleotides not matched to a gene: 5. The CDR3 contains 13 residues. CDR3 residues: CASSLGTGPEAFF. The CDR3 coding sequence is TGTGCCAGCAGCCTAGGGACAGGGCCTGAAGCTTTCTTT.

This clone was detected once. The CDR3 bases are TGTGCCAGCAGCTTATTAACAGCATCCTACGAGCAGTACTTC. Its translation: CASSLLTASYEQYF. V gene TRBV7-6 combines with J gene TRBJ2-7; D call uncertain. This CDR3 contains 14 residues. The V end was cut by 2 bases, the J end by 1 base, with 9 bases between. Germline V gene lookup returns CDR1 SGHVS and CDR2 FNYEAQ.

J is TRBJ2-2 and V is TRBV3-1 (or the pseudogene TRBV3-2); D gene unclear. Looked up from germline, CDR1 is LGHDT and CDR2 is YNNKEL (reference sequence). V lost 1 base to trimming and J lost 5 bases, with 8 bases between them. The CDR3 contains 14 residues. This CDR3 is CASSQGLTTGELFF. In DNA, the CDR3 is TGTGCCAGCAGCCAAGGACTTACGACCGGGGAGCTGTTTTTT.

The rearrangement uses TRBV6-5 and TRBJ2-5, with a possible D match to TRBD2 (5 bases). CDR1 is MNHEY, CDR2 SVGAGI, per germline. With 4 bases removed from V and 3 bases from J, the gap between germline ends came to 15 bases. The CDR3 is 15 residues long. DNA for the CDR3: TGTGCCAGCAGTTCGGTCCGCGGGTTAGAAGAGACCCAGTACTTC. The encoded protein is CASSSVRGLEETQYF.

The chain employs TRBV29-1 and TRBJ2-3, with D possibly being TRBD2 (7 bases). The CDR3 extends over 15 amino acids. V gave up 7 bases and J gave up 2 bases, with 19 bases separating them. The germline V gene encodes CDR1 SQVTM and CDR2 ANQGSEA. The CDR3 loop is CSARGDTVFTDTQYF. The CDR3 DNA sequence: TGCAGCGCCCGGGGGGACACCGTATTCACAGATACGCAGTATTTT.

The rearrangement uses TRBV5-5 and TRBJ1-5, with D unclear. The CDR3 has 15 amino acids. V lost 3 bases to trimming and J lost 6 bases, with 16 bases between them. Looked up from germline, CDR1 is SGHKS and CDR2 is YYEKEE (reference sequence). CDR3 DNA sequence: TGTGCCAGCAGCTACAGAGGACCCTCCAGTCAGCCCCAGCATTTT. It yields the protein CASSYRGPSSQPQHF. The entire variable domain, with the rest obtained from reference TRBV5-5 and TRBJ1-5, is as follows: DAGVTQSPTHLIKTRGQQVTLRCSPISGHKSVSWYQQVLGQGPQFIFQYYEKEERGRGNFPDRFSARQFPNYSSELNVNALLLGDSALYLCASSYRGPSSQPQHFGDGTRLSIL.

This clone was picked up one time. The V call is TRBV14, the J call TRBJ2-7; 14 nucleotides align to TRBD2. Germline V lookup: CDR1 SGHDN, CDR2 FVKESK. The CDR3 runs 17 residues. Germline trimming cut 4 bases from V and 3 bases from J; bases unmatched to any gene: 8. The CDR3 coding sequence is TGTGCCAGCAGCCCCGGGACTAGCGGGAGTCCTTTCTACGAGCAGTACTTC. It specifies CASSPGTSGSPFYEQYF.

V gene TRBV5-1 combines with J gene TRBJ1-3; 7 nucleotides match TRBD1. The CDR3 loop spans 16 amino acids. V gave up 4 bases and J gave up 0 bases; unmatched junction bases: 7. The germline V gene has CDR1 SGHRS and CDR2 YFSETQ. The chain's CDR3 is CASSTSTGSSGNTIYF. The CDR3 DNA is TGCGCCAGCAGCACCTCGACAGGGAGCTCTGGAAACACCATATATTTT. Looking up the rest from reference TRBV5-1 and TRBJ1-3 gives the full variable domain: KAGVTQTPRYLIKTRGQQVTLSCSPISGHRSVSWYQQTPGQGLQFLFEYFSETQRNKGNFPGRFSGRQFSNSRSEMNVSTLELGDSALYLCASSTSTGSSGNTIYFGEGSWLTVV.

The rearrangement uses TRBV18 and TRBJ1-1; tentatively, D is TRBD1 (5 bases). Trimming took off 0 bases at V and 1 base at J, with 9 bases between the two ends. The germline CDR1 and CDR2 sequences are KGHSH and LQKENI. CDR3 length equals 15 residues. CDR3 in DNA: TGTGCCAGCTCACCACCGGGACGGGGGAACACTGAAGCTTTCTTT. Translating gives CASSPPGRGNTEAFF.

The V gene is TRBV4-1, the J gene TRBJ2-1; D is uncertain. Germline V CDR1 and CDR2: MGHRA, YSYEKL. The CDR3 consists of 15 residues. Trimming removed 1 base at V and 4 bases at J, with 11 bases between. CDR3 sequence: CASSQVSHAYNEQFF. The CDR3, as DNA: TGCGCCAGCAGCCAAGTCTCTCACGCGTACAATGAGCAGTTCTTC.

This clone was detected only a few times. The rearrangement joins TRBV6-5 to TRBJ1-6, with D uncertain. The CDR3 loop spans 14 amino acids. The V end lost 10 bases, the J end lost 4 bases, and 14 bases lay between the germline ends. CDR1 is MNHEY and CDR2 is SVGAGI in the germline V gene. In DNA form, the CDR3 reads TGTGCCACCGTCCCCGGCGCGTATAATTCACCCCTCCACTTT. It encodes CATVPGAYNSPLHF.

The CDR3 DNA follows: TGTGCCAGCAGCTTGGCGACTAGCGGGGCCTCCTACAATGAGCAGTTCTTC. Amino acids: CASSLATSGASYNEQFF. The chain joins TRBV5-6 to TRBJ2-1; 11 bases fit TRBD2. CDR1 is SGHDT and CDR2 is YYEEEE in the germline V gene. The CDR3 is made up of 17 amino acids. Trimming cost V 0 bases and J 0 bases; bases outside gene matches: 2.

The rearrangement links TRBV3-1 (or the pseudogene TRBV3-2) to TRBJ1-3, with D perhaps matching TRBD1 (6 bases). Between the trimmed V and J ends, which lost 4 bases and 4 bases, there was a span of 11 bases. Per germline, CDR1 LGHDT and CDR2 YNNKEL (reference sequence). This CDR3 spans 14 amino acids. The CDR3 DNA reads TGTGCCAGCAGCCTAGGGGGGCCGGGAAACACCATATATTTT. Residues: CASSLGGPGNTIYF.

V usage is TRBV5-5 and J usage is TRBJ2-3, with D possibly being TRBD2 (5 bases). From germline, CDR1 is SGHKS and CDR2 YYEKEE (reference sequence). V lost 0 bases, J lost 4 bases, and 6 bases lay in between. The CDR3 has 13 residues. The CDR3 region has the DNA TGTGCCAGCAGCTTGGCCGGGGCAGATACGCAGTATTTT. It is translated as CASSLAGADTQYF.

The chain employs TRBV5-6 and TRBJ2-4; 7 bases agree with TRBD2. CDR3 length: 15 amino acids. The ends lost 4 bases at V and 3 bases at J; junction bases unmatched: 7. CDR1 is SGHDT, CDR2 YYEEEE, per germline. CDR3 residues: CASSQWSGGKNIQYF. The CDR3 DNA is TGTGCCAGCAGCCAATGGTCGGGGGGCAAAAACATTCAGTACTTC.

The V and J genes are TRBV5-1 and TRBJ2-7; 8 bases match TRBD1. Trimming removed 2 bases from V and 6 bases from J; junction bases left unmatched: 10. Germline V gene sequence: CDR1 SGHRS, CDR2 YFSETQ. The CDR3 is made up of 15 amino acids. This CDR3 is CASSLVGQAGSEQYF. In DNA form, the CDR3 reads TGCGCCAGCAGCTTAGTGGGACAGGCTGGGAGCGAGCAGTACTTC.

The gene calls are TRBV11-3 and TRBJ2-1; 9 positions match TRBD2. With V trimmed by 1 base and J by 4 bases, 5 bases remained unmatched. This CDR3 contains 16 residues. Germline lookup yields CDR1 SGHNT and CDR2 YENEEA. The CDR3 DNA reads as TGTGCCAGCAGCTTAGTGGGCGGGAGGGGGTACAATGAGCAGTTCTTC. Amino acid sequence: CASSLVGGRGYNEQFF.

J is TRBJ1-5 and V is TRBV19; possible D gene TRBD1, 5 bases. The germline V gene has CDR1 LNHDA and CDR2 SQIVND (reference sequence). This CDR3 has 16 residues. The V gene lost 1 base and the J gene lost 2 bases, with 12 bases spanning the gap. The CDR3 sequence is CASSIVGGSGNQPQHF. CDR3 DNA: TGTGCCAGTAGTATAGTGGGGGGTTCGGGCAATCAGCCCCAGCATTTT.

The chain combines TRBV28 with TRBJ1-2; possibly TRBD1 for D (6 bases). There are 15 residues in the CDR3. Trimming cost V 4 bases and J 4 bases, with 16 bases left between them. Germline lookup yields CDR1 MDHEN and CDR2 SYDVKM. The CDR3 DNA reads TGTGCCAGCAGTTACCCCACAGGGTTTTCCTATGGCTACACCTTC. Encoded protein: CASSYPTGFSYGYTF.

CDR3 protein: CASGPGTGNTIYF. The DNA for the CDR3 is TGTGCCAGCGGCCCAGGGACTGGAAACACCATATATTTT. The chain joins TRBV9 to TRBJ1-3, with a possible D match to TRBD1 (5 bases). Germline V gene lookup returns CDR1 SGDLS and CDR2 YYNGEE. Trimming left V 7 bases short and J 2 bases short, with 10 bases between. The CDR3 extends over 13 amino acids.

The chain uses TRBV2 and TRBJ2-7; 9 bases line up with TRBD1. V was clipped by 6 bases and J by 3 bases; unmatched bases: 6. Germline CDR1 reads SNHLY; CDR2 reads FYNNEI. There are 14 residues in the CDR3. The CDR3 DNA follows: TGTGCCAGCAGCTCGGACAGGGGTAGCTACGAGCAGTACTTC. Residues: CASSSDRGSYEQYF.

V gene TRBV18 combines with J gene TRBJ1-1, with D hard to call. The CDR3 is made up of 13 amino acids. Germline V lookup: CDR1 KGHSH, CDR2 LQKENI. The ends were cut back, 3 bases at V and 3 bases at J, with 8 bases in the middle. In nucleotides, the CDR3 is TGTGCCAGCTCACCCGGGCCGGACACTGAAGCTTTCTTT. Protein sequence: CASSPGPDTEAFF.

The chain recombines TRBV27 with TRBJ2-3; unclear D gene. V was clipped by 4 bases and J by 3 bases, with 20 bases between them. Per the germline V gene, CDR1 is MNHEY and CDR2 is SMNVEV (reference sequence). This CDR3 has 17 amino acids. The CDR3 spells CASSSTGLTMRTDTQYF. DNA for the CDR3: TGTGCCAGCAGTTCCACGGGCCTTACAATGAGGACAGATACGCAGTATTTT.

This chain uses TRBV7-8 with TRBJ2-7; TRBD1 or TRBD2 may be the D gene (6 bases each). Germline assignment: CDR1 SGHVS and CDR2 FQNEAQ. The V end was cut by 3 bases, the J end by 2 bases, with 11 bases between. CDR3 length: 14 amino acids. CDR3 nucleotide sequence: TGTGCCAGCAGCTTTCTGGAGGGGGCCTACGAGCAGTACGTC. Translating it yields CASSFLEGAYEQYV.

For the CDR3, the DNA is TGTGCCAGCAGCTTTAGGAGGGTGGCCGGGGAGCTGTTTTTT. This translates into CASSFRRVAGELFF. The J gene is TRBJ2-2, the V gene TRBV7-8; possible D gene TRBD2, 6 bases. Germline V gene sequence: CDR1 SGHVS, CDR2 FQNEAQ. The V end was cut by 3 bases, the J end by 6 bases, with 11 bases between. This CDR3 contains 14 residues.

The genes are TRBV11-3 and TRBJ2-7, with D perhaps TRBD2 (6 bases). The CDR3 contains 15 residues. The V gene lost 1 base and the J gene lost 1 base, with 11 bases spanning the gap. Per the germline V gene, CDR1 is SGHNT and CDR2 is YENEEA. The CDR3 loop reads CASSLGREASYEQYF. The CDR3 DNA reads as TGTGCCAGCAGCTTAGGGAGGGAGGCATCCTACGAGCAGTACTTC.

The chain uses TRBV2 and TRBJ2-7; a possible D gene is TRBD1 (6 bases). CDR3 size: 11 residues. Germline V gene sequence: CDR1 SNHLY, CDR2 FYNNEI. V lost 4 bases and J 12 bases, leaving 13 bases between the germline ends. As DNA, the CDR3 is TGTGCCAGCAGTGCAGGGGTTCGTTGGTACTTC. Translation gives CASSAGVRWYF.

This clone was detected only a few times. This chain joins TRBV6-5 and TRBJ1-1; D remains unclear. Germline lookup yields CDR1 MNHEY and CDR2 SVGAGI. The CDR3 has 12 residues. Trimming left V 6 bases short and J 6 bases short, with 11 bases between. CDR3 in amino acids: CASRRTGAEAFF. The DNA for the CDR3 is TGTGCCAGCAGGAGGACGGGCGCTGAAGCTTTCTTT.

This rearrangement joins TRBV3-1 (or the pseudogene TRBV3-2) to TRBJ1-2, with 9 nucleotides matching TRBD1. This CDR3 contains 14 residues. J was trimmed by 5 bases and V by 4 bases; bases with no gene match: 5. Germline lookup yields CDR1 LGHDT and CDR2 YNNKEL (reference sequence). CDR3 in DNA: TGTGCCAGCAGCCTCGGACAGGGGCGGTATGGCTACACCTTC. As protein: CASSLGQGRYGYTF.